A few counts support the clone carrying this T cell receptor (beta chain). Clones were read by immunoSEQ multiplex PCR, and TCRdb kept only the in-frame ones, dropping some. The data contain 76,000 or so clones, over 90% of them singletons. The data belong to a study of OX40 agonist ivuxolimab in advanced cancers. CDR3 size: 11 residues. V was pared by 3 bases and J by 6 bases, with 6 bases between. Germline V gene sequence: CDR1 MNHNS, CDR2 SASEGT. This TCR was sampled from an adult with an advanced solid tumor such as melanoma, head and neck, liver or kidney cancer. Sequences were derived from CD4+ or CD8+ T cells sorted from blood, sampled in a trial of the OX40 agonist ivuxolimab. This chain uses TRBV6-1 with TRBJ2-7; D is ambiguous. The CDR3 reads CASSEGFEQYF. Here the CDR3 DNA reads TGTGCCAGCAGTGAGGGGTTCGAGCAGTACTTC.